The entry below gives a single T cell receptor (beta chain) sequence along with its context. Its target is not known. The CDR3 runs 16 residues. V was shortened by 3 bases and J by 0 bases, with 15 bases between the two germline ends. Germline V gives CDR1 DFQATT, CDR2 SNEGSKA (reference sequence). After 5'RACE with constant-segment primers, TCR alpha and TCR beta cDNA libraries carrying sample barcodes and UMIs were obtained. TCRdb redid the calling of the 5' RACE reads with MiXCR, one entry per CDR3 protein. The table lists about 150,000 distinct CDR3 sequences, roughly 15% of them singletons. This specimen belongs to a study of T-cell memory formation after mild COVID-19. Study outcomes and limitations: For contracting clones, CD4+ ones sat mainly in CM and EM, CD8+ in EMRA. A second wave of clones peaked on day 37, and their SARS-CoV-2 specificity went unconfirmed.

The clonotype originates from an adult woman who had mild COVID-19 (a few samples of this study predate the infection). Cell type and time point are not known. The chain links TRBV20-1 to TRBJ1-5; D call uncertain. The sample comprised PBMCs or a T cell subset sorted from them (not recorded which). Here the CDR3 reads CSARARQLYSNQPQHF. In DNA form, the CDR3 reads TGCAGTGCTAGGGCCAGGCAGCTATATAGCAATCAGCCCCAGCATTTT.